The sequence of this T cell receptor (beta chain) was determined in a study of shared clonotypes between healthy human individuals. On the study more broadly: Plates per donor: three CD4 naive, three CD4 memory, two CD8 naive, one CD8 memory.

In the naive CD8 group, cells lacked CD45RO and were positively selected for CCR7, so terminally differentiated effector memory CD45RA+ cells were left out. Study observations and caveats: On the whole, naive subsets had larger estimated richness than memory subsets had. Clonotypes that were shared across a handful of donors made up approximately 5.1% of naive CD4 clonotypes.

CDR1 MNHEY and CDR2 SVGAGI come from the germline V gene. Trimming took off 4 bases at V and 0 bases at J, with 7 bases between the two ends. The CDR3 sequence is 14 residues long. The protocol was immunoSEQ multiplex PCR, while the TCRdb copy is restricted to in-frame clones and leaves out a portion. Found here are about 2.1 million clones, over 85% of them singletons; the top ten hold more than 1.5%. The count of this clone is one. Its antigen is still unknown. The specimen was naive CD8+ T cells from PBMCs. The clonotype was recovered from a man aged 18 to 30 in good health. Some clones in this sample may be carry-over from other donors' samples. The V call is TRBV6-5, the J call TRBJ2-1; weak D call: TRBD2 (6 bases). The CDR3: CASSSGLSYNEQFF. The CDR3 DNA reads as TGTGCCAGCAGTTCGGGACTCTCCTACAATGAGCAGTTCTTC.